These T cell receptor beta chains were read from a single sample in a study of blood T cell repertoires in COVID-19. Profiled with immunoSEQ multiplex PCR; TCRdb holds only in-frame clones, not every one. The data contain 300,000 to 400,000 clones, roughly 90% of them singletons. Sequencing was done on a sample of PBMCs or T cells enriched from blood (not recorded which). These receptor sequences come from a woman under 40 with acute COVID-19. Both conserved end residues are part of each CDR3. The D gene is left open where the match is weak. A row's size may be missing; if present it is once, few, many or a size class.

J gene | V gene | clone size | CDR3 length | D gene | CDR3 DNA | CDR3 protein
TRBJ1-1 | TRBV19 | . | 14 | . | TGTGCCAGTAGCCACCCCCGGGGGTTCACTGAAGCTTTCTTT | CASSHPRGFTEAFF
TRBJ2-3 | TRBV2 | . | 15 | TRBD2 | TGTGCCAGCAGTGAAGAAGCCAGGGAGGGAGATACGCAGTATTTT | CASSEEAREGDTQYF
TRBJ2-1 | TRBV7-9 | . | 19 | TRBD2 | TGTGCCAGCAGCCCGCGCTCAACGCCCGGCGGGGGGTTATACAATGAGCAGTTCTTC | CASSPRSTPGGGLYNEQFF
TRBJ1-5 | TRBV9 | . | 15 | . | TGTGCCAGCAGCGTAGGGACAGAGGGCCATCAGCCCCAGCATTTT | CASSVGTEGHQPQHF
TRBJ1-2 | TRBV6-5 | once | 14 | TRBD1 | TGTGCCAGCAGCACCAGACAGGGGGTATTTGGCTACACCTTC | CASSTRQGVFGYTF
TRBJ2-7 | TRBV2 | . | 17 | TRBD1 | TGTGCCAGCAGGGGTTACAGGGACAGGGGTGTATCCTACGAGCAGTACTTC | CASRGYRDRGVSYEQYF
TRBJ2-3 | TRBV3-1/TRBV3-2 | . | 15 | TRBD2 | TGTGCCAGCAGCCAACCGGGGGGTTCGGCAGATACGCAGTATTTT | CASSQPGGSADTQYF
TRBJ2-7 | TRBV6-1 | . | 12 | . | TGTGCCAGCAGTGAGAGAAGCTACGAGCAGTACTTC | CASSERSYEQYF
TRBJ2-3 | TRBV5-1 | . | 16 | TRBD2 | TGCGCCAGCAGCTTGGCTAGCGGGGGGGCGTTGGATACGCAGTATTTT | CASSLASGGALDTQYF
TRBJ1-1 | TRBV2 | . | 14 | TRBD1 | TGTGCCAGCAGTACAAGGACAGGGGGCACTGAAGCTTTCTTT | CASSTRTGGTEAFF
TRBJ1-5 | TRBV27 | few | 16 | . | TGTGCCAGCAGTTTAGGAAGGGGAGGGGGCAATCAGCCCCAGCATTTT | CASSLGRGGGNQPQHF
TRBJ1-2 | TRBV19 | . | 14 | . | TGTGCCAGTAGTCCGTCTGTGACAGACTATGGCTACACCTTC | CASSPSVTDYGYTF
TRBJ1-1 | TRBV29-1 | . | 12 | TRBD1 | TGCAGCGGACAGGGTGACTACACTGAAGCTTTCTTT | CSGQGDYTEAFF
TRBJ1-2 | TRBV27 | . | 15 | . | TGTGCCAGCAGTTTTAGGGGCCTTGAATTTTATGGCTACACCTTC | CASSFRGLEFYGYTF
TRBJ1-1 | TRBV5-4 | . | 15 | . | TGTGCCAGCAGCTCGCCCGGGGCAGGGGTCGTTGAAGCTTTCTTT | CASSSPGAGVVEAFF
TRBJ1-6 | TRBV5-1 | few | 16 | . | TGCGCCAGCAGCTTAAGAACAGGGTCCTATAATTCACCCCTCCACTTT | CASSLRTGSYNSPLHF
TRBJ2-7 | TRBV27 | . | 13 | . | TGTGCCAGCAGTTTAACCGGGACATACGAGCAGTACTTC | CASSLTGTYEQYF
TRBJ2-7 | TRBV5-1 | . | 15 | TRBD1 | TGCGCCAGCAGCTTACAGGGGGCGACCCTCTACGAGCAGTACTTC | CASSLQGATLYEQYF
TRBJ2-2 | TRBV24-1 | . | 17 | TRBD2 | TGTGCCACCAGTGTAGGGACTAGCGGGGGAAACACCGGGGAGCTGTTTTTT | CATSVGTSGGNTGELFF
TRBJ2-2 | TRBV27 | . | 15 | . | TGTGCCAGCAGTTTGCGCGGGTCGAACACCGGGGAGCTGTTTTTT | CASSLRGSNTGELFF